There are many counts of the clone carrying this TCR beta chain. Antigen specificity is unknown. TCRdb analysed the multiplex PCR reads with MiXCR anew, one entry per CDR3 protein. The sample holds 150,000 to 250,000 distinct CDR3 sequences, about 32% seen once. Breast cancer patients provided tissue from their axillary draining lymph nodes. This sample is drawn from a study of breast tumors, draining lymph nodes, adjacent tissues. The study's findings and limits: That most tumor T cells come from lymph nodes remained unproven. Most tumor T cells seemingly derive from lymph node, then expand in tumor.

V gave up 6 bases and J gave up 2 bases, with 12 bases separating them. The CDR3 sequence is 14 residues long. This TCR was recovered from a female donor with breast cancer. Some clones in this sample may be carry-over from other donors' samples. The source material was axillary lymph node tissue. This chain uses TRBV12-3 or TRBV12-4 with TRBJ2-3; either TRBD1 or TRBD2 may supply D (5 bases each). CDR3 sequence: CASRAGAHTDTQYF. The CDR3 region has the DNA TGTGCCAGCAGGGCCGGGGCTCACACAGATACGCAGTATTTT.